The clone carrying this T cell receptor beta chain was detected ten times or more. This specimen comes from a study of T cells in Graves' hyperthyroidism and ophthalmopathy. Across the whole study: Peripheral blood draws took place at initial diagnosis, ahead of any treatment.

Amplified TCR beta CDR3 regions derived from RNA transcripts. In the first-round RT-PCR of the TCR CDR3, the HTBI primer set was used. A single record per CDR3 protein comes from TCRdb applying MiXCR to the multiplex PCR reads. The profile shows approximately 740,000 distinct CDR3 sequences, 12% to 15% of them singletons. The CDR3 consists of 16 residues. The V segment lost 2 bases and the J segment 4 bases; nucleotides outside the gene matches: 7. When ophthalmopathy did not progress within 18 months, Graves' hyperthyroidism was considered stable. Uncontrolled infection, other autoimmune disease, pregnancy or lactation excluded patients. Diagnoses rested on clinical symptoms, serum thyroxine and TRAb, thyroid ultrasound and orbital computed tomography.

The rearrangement joins TRBV12-3 or TRBV12-4 to TRBJ1-4; 7 nucleotides align to TRBD1. The sample was blood. This TCR derives from a woman aged 18-29 years with Graves' hyperthyroidism. The DNA for the CDR3 is TGTGCCAGCAGTTTATTGAGGGGGCGGGATAATGAAAAACTGTTTTTT. Translating it yields CASSLLRGRDNEKLFF.